Below are 29 T cell receptor beta chains sequenced from a single sample in a study of T cell repertoires in cytomegalovirus infection (dated by TCRdb to about 2019). The reads were generated on an Illumina HiSeq 1500. The raw public data were reprocessed by TCRdb itself: fastp quality trimming at Q25, MiXCR clonotype calling, in-frame beta chains only. Under each unique CDR3 protein, matching rows form one entry showing the most common genes and DNA. The sample table records fewer than 550,000 distinct CDR3 sequences; about a quarter of these occur just once. Less than 15% of the sample rests with the top ten. Sample: PBMCs. The receptors shown here come from a human donor in good health (CMV status not recorded). Some clones in this sample may be carry-over from other donors' samples.

V and J are TRBV4-1 and TRBJ2-5; the match to TRBD1 covers 10 bases. The CDR3 extends over 15 amino acids. Trimming at V came to 3 bases and at J to 6 bases, leaving 7 bases not matched to a gene. From germline, CDR1 is MGHRA and CDR2 YSYEKL. This CDR3 reads CASSQPGTGVQTQYF. CDR3 coding DNA: TGCGCCAGCAGCCAGCCCGGGACAGGGGTCCAGACCCAGTACTTC.

V gene TRBV20-1 combines with J gene TRBJ2-5, with no clear D. Germline values: CDR1 DFQATT, CDR2 SNEGSKA (reference sequence). This CDR3 region has 12 residues. Trimming took 0 bases from V and 6 from J, leaving 8 bases between them. In DNA, the CDR3 is TGCAGTGCTAGAGATTTGTCTCAGACCCAGTACTTC. This translates into CSARDLSQTQYF.

The chain has TRBV2 and TRBJ2-3, with 8 bases aligning to TRBD2. The V segment lost 6 bases and the J segment 0 bases; nucleotides outside the gene matches: 8. The CDR3 length is 16 residues. Germline assignment: CDR1 SNHLY and CDR2 FYNNEI. DNA of the CDR3: TGTGCCAGCAGCCCGGGACTAGTAGCGAGCACAGATACGCAGTATTTT. Amino acid sequence: CASSPGLVASTDTQYF.

This sequence joins TRBV20-1 and TRBJ2-1; D might be TRBD1 or TRBD2, each matching 5 bases. The CDR3 contains 17 residues. From germline, CDR1 is DFQATT and CDR2 SNEGSKA (reference sequence). Trimming pared 0 bases from V and 0 bases from J, leaving 15 bases between. The CDR3 bases are TGCAGTGCTAGAGATCGATGGGGGAGAAGCTCCTACAATGAGCAGTTCTTC. It yields the protein CSARDRWGRSSYNEQFF.

V gene TRBV10-3 combines with J gene TRBJ2-2; 13 bases are a match to TRBD2. The junction had 8 bases not matched to a gene; V was cut back by 10 bases and J by 0 bases. The CDR3 totals 17 residues. Per the germline V gene, CDR1 is ENHRY and CDR2 is SYGVKD. CDR3 residues: CATHLGLAGPNTGELFF. The DNA of the CDR3 is TGTGCCACTCACTTGGGACTAGCGGGGCCGAACACCGGGGAGCTGTTTTTT.

Only a few counts were recorded for this clonotype. The V call is TRBV29-1, the J call TRBJ1-2; TRBD1 matches at 7 bases. From germline, CDR1 is SQVTM and CDR2 ANQGSEA. The length of the CDR3 is 13 residues. V shed 3 bases and J 4 bases; nucleotides not matched to a gene: 5. The CDR3 coding sequence is TGCAGCGTTGAGCAGGGGGGGCTCTATGGCTACACCTTC. Translating gives CSVEQGGLYGYTF.

The rearrangement links TRBV11-2 to TRBJ2-1; tentatively, D is TRBD2 (5 bases). V gave up 0 bases and J gave up 1 base, with 13 bases separating them. From germline, CDR1 is SGHAT and CDR2 FQNNGV. The CDR3 runs 17 residues. The CDR3 nucleotides read TGTGCCAGCAGCTTAGATCGGTGGGAGTCATCCTACAATGAGCAGTTCTTC. Translation: CASSLDRWESSYNEQFF.

This clonotype was counted between two and nine times. This sequence joins TRBV12-5 and TRBJ2-1; perhaps TRBD2 as D (5 bases). V lost 1 base, J lost 7 bases, and 11 bases lay in between. The CDR3 runs 14 residues. Germline CDR1 and CDR2: LGHNT and FRNRAP. CDR3 nucleotides: TGTGCTAGTGGTTTGGCCGGGGTCCAGAATGAGCAGTTCTTC. This gives the protein CASGLAGVQNEQFF. The full variable domain, with the rest looked up from reference TRBV12-5 and TRBJ2-1, is DARVTQTPRHKVTEMGQEVTMRCQPILGHNTVFWYRQTMMQGLELLAYFRNRAPLDDSGMPKDRFSAEMPDATLATLKIQPSEPRDSAVYFCASGLAGVQNEQFFGPGTRLTVL.

This clonotype was counted a few times. This chain connects TRBV27 to TRBJ2-7; 7 bases are shared with TRBD2. Germline values: CDR1 MNHEY, CDR2 SMNVEV (reference sequence). This CDR3 spans 11 amino acids. Losses at the gene ends were 8 bases for V and 6 bases for J; bases not matched to a gene: 4. The chain's CDR3 is CASRRGGEQYF. In DNA, the CDR3 is TGTGCCAGCCGACGCGGGGGCGAGCAGTACTTC.

The rearrangement links TRBV18 to TRBJ1-5; D gene unclear. This CDR3 has 14 amino acids. V lost 3 bases to trimming and J lost 4 bases, with 10 bases between them. Germline V lookup: CDR1 KGHSH, CDR2 LQKENI. CDR3 DNA sequence: TGTGCCAGCTCACCTTCTGGAGAGAATCAGCCCCAGCATTTT. Translation: CASSPSGENQPQHF. The full variable domain, completed using reference TRBV18 and TRBJ1-5, is NAGVMQNPRHLVRRRGQEARLRCSPMKGHSHVYWYRQLPEEGLKFMVYLQKENIIDESGMPKERFSAEFPKEGPSILRIQQVVRGDSAAYFCASSPSGENQPQHFGDGTRLSIL.

There are a few counts of this clonotype. This chain uses TRBV11-2 with TRBJ2-1; 9 bases are shared with TRBD2. Losses at the gene ends were 8 bases for V and 2 bases for J; bases not matched to a gene: 7. Germline lookup yields CDR1 SGHAT and CDR2 FQNNGV. The CDR3 spans 15 residues. The CDR3 spells CASLDSGRPYNEQFF. CDR3 DNA sequence: TGTGCCAGCCTTGATAGCGGGAGACCCTACAATGAGCAGTTCTTC.

The V and J genes are TRBV29-1 and TRBJ1-2; D is perhaps TRBD1 (6 bases). This CDR3 is 17 amino acids long. Germline values: CDR1 SQVTM, CDR2 ANQGSEA. V lost 4 bases to trimming and J lost 8 bases, with 29 bases between them. The CDR3 loop is CSVVFRLVGQRARGYTF. The CDR3 DNA follows: TGCAGCGTTGTTTTTCGCTTGGTCGGACAGCGTGCCAGGGGCTACACCTTC.

The chain employs TRBV19 and TRBJ1-5, with unresolved D. The V end lost 8 bases, the J end lost 4 bases, and 9 bases lay between the germline ends. Per the germline V gene, CDR1 is LNHDA and CDR2 is SQIVND (reference sequence). The CDR3 spans 12 residues. The CDR3 DNA reads TGTGCCAGTCAGGTCTGGAATCAGCCCCAGCATTTT. Translation: CASQVWNQPQHF.

This clonotype was seen a few times. The rearrangement uses TRBV7-9 and TRBJ2-5; 14 bases agree with TRBD2. J was trimmed by 1 base and V by 6 bases; bases with no gene match: 10. The CDR3 extends over 18 amino acids. Germline V gives CDR1 SEHNR, CDR2 FQNEAQ (reference sequence). The CDR3 reads CASRSTSGRAKVQETQYF. CDR3 coding DNA: TGTGCCAGCAGATCGACTAGCGGGAGGGCGAAAGTCCAAGAGACCCAGTACTTC.

This clonotype turned up a few times. The V and J genes are TRBV15 and TRBJ2-1; 7 bases line up with TRBD2. CDR1 LNHNV and CDR2 YYDKDF come from the germline V gene (reference sequence). The CDR3 consists of 15 residues. With V trimmed by 3 bases and J by 7 bases, 9 bases remained unmatched. CDR3 protein: CATSRWLAEGNEQFF. The CDR3 DNA follows: TGTGCCACCAGCAGGTGGCTAGCGGAGGGGAATGAGCAGTTCTTC.

V usage is TRBV20-1 and J usage is TRBJ1-5; 10 bases map to TRBD1. In germline, CDR1 is DFQATT, CDR2 SNEGSKA (reference sequence). The CDR3 loop spans 15 amino acids. V lost 0 bases, J lost 4 bases, and 3 bases stayed unmatched. The CDR3, as DNA: TGCAGTGCTAGAGAGGGACAGGGGTGGAATCAGCCCCAGCATTTT. Its translation: CSAREGQGWNQPQHF.

The chain has TRBV7-2 and TRBJ2-1; D is uncertain. The V end was cut by 1 base, the J end by 2 bases, with 9 bases between. There are 15 residues in the CDR3. The V gene's germline CDR1 is SGHTA and CDR2 FQGNSA. The CDR3 loop is CASSLEWPPYNEQFF. In nucleotides, the CDR3 is TGTGCCAGCAGCTTAGAATGGCCCCCCTACAATGAGCAGTTCTTC.

Comment on this clonotype: This may arise from a read error, as a much more abundant clone is one base away. V usage is TRBV6-2 or TRBV6-3 and J usage is TRBJ2-3, with TRBD2 matching 13 bases. CDR1 and CDR2 from the germline V gene are MNHEY and SVGEGT. V lost 2 bases to trimming and J lost 5 bases; unmatched junction nucleotides: 19. The CDR3 contains 21 residues. The CDR3 region is CASSYPIRRKGLAGEVDTQYF. For the CDR3, the DNA is TGTGCCAGCAGTTACCCGATTCGACGGAAAGGACTAGCGGGAGAAGTAGATACGCAGTATTTT.

This clonotype was detected only a few times. The V call is TRBV14, the J call TRBJ2-5; D possibly corresponds to TRBD1 (7 bases). The CDR3 contains 14 residues. The germline V gene encodes CDR1 SGHDN and CDR2 FVKESK. Trimming removed 1 base from V and 7 bases from J, with 13 bases in between. CDR3 nucleotide sequence: TGTGCCAGCAGCCAAGGACAGGGACTCGGGACCCAGTACTTC. This translates into CASSQGQGLGTQYF.

In this sample, this clonotype turned up many times. The J gene is TRBJ2-1, the V gene TRBV7-9; 7 bases are a match to TRBD2. Germline V CDR1 and CDR2: SEHNR, FQNEAQ (reference sequence). The CDR3 contains 13 residues. J gave up 10 bases and V 2 bases, and 5 bases lay outside the gene matches. CDR3 sequence (DNA): TGTGCCAGCAGCTTACGACTAGCCGACGAGCAGTTCTTC. This gives the protein CASSLRLADEQFF. The variable domain in full, with the rest retrieved from reference TRBV7-9 and TRBJ2-1, is DTGVSQNPRHKITKRGQNVTFRCDPISEHNRLYWYRQTLGQGPEFLTYFQNEAQLEKSRLLSDRFSAERPKGSFSTLEIQRTEQGDSAMYLCASSLRLADEQFFGPGTRLTVL.

This clonotype has a handful of counts. The rearrangement links TRBV7-9 to TRBJ1-1, with a possible D match to TRBD1 (5 bases). Germline V gene sequence: CDR1 SEHNR, CDR2 FQNEAQ (reference sequence). The CDR3 is made up of 12 amino acids. With 5 bases removed from V and 10 bases from J, the gap between germline ends came to 14 bases. The CDR3 protein is CASSPPGVRAFF. The DNA of the CDR3 is TGTGCCAGCAGCCCACCGGGGGTAAGAGCTTTCTTT.

Worth noting for this clonotype: The junction and the germline gene differ at one end; a read error may be behind it. This chain links TRBV19 with TRBJ2-5; either TRBD1 or TRBD2 may supply D (5 bases each). Germline CDR1 LNHDA, CDR2 SQIVND (reference sequence). This CDR3 has 16 amino acids. CDR3 bases: TGTGCCAGAAGTATTATATGGGGACGAGCGACGGAGACCCAGTACTTC. Translated: CARSIIWGRATETQYF.

In this sample, this clonotype turned up a few times. The chain recombines TRBV11-2 with TRBJ1-1, with D perhaps matching TRBD1 (5 bases). The CDR3 length is 17 residues. Germline CDR1 is SGHAT and CDR2 is FQNNGV. Trimming stripped 4 bases from V and 0 bases from J, with 18 bases between. In nucleotides, the CDR3 is TGTGCCAGCAGCTCATACCTCATGGGGGGGTTGAACACTGAAGCTTTCTTT. It encodes CASSSYLMGGLNTEAFF.

The V call is TRBV7-8, the J call TRBJ2-1, with D perhaps TRBD2 (5 bases). The CDR3 runs to 14 residues. Germline CDR1 is SGHVS and CDR2 is FQNEAQ. Trimming cost V 5 bases and J 7 bases, with 15 bases left between them. CDR3 residues: CASSPSRGGNEQFF. The CDR3 DNA follows: TGTGCCAGCAGCCCTTCCCGGGGTGGAAATGAGCAGTTCTTC.

The chain has TRBV15 and TRBJ2-7; 13 nucleotides match TRBD2. The V gene's germline CDR1 is LNHNV and CDR2 YYDKDF (reference sequence). The CDR3 length is 16 residues. J gave up 6 bases and V 5 bases, and 10 bases lay outside the gene matches. This CDR3 is CATSELAGGPRSEQYF. The CDR3 DNA sequence: TGTGCCACCAGCGAACTAGCGGGAGGGCCCCGGAGCGAGCAGTACTTC.

The chain employs TRBV20-1 and TRBJ2-3; D uncertain. The CDR3 consists of 12 residues. CDR1 and CDR2 from the germline V gene are DFQATT and SNEGSKA (reference sequence). With 0 bases removed from V and 6 bases from J, the gap between germline ends came to 7 bases. CDR3 in DNA: TGCAGTGCTAGAGATCTGACGGATACGCAGTATTTT. Translation gives CSARDLTDTQYF.

This clonotype occurred many times. This sequence joins TRBV7-2 and TRBJ2-4; a weak D match, TRBD1 (6 bases). This CDR3 comprises 16 residues. The germline V gene encodes CDR1 SGHTA and CDR2 FQGNSA. V lost 2 bases and J lost 1, with 12 bases in between. The CDR3 loop reads CASSLRYRAAKNIQYF. CDR3 bases: TGTGCCAGCAGCTTAAGATACAGGGCGGCCAAAAACATTCAGTACTTC.

In its sample, this clonotype was seen many times. V is TRBV12-3 or TRBV12-4 and J is TRBJ1-6; D uncertain. Trimming took off 2 bases at V and 0 bases at J, with 8 bases between the two ends. The CDR3 totals 16 residues. CDR3 nucleotides: TGTGCCAGCAGTTTACGGGGAAGCTCCTATAATTCACCCCTCCACTTT. Its protein product is CASSLRGSSYNSPLHF.

This clonotype has a count of ten or more. The CDR3 is CASSLASGVWEQFF. The CDR3 coding sequence is TGTGCCAGCAGCTTAGCATCAGGGGTTTGGGAGCAGTTCTTC. V is TRBV7-9 and J is TRBJ2-1; D is perhaps TRBD1 (6 bases). Germline-derived CDR1 and CDR2 are SEHNR and FQNEAQ (reference sequence). There are 14 residues in the CDR3. Trimming pared 0 bases from V and 10 bases from J, leaving 13 bases between.